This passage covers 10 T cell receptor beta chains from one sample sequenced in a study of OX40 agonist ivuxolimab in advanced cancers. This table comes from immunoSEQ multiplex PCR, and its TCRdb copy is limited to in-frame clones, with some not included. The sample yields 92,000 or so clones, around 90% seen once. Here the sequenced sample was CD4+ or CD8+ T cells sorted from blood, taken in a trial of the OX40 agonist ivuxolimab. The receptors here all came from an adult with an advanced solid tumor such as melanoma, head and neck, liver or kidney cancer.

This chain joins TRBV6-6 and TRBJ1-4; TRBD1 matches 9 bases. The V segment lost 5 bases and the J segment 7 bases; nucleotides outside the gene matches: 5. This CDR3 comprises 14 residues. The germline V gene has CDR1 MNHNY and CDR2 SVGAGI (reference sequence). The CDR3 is CASSLQGAGEKLFF. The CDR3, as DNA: TGTGCCAGCAGTCTACAGGGGGCTGGTGAAAAACTGTTTTTT.

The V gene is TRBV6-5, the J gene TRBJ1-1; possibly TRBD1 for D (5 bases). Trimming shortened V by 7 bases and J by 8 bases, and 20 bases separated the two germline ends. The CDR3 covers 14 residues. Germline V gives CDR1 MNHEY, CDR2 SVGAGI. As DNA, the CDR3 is TGTGCCAGCACCCCCTCGGGGGTAGGAAGGGAAGCTTTCTTT. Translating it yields CASTPSGVGREAFF.

The CDR3 DNA is TGCGCCAGCAGCCAAGGGACTGCACTCGGGAATCAGCCCCAGCATTTT. Translation: CASSQGTALGNQPQHF. The rearrangement uses TRBV4-1 and TRBJ1-5; D is unresolved. The CDR3 covers 16 residues. Germline CDR1 MGHRA, CDR2 YSYEKL. Trimming left V 1 base short and J 4 bases short, with 14 bases between.

CDR3 nucleotides: TGTGCCAGCAGTTTCCGACAGGGGGACGGATCCTACGAGCAGTACTTC. It encodes CASSFRQGDGSYEQYF. The rearrangement joins TRBV2 to TRBJ2-7; 9 bases map to TRBD1. Germline lookup yields CDR1 SNHLY and CDR2 FYNNEI. J gave up 1 base and V 5 bases, and 9 bases lay outside the gene matches. The CDR3 length is 16 residues.

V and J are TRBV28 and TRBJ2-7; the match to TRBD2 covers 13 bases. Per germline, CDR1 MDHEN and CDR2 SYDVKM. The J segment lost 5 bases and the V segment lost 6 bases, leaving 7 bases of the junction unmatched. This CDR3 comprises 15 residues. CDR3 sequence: CASRSTSGRAHEQYF. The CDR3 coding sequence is TGTGCCAGCAGATCAACTAGCGGGAGGGCCCACGAGCAGTACTTC.

CDR3 nucleotides: TGTGCCAGTAGTTTCCCCCACAGGGGGTCGGCGAACACTGAAGCTTTCTTT. This gives the protein CASSFPHRGSANTEAFF. J is TRBJ1-1 and V is TRBV19; 8 bases agree with TRBD1. CDR3 length: 17 amino acids. Germline CDR1 LNHDA, CDR2 SQIVND (reference sequence). Trimming took 5 bases from V and 1 from J; bases not matched to a gene: 12.

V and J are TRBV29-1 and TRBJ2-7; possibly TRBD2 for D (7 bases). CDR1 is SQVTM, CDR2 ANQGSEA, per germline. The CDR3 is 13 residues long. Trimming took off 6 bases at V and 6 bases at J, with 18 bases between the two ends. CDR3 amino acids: CSVVGLKGGEQYF. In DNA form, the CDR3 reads TGCAGCGTAGTGGGACTAAAAGGGGGCGAGCAGTACTTC.

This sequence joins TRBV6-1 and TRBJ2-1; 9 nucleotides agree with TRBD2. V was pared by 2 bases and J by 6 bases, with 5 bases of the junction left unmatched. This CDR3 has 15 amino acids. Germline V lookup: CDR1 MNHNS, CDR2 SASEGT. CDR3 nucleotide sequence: TGTGCCAGCAGTGAACAGGTTAGCGGGAGCAATGAGCAGTTCTTC. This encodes CASSEQVSGSNEQFF.

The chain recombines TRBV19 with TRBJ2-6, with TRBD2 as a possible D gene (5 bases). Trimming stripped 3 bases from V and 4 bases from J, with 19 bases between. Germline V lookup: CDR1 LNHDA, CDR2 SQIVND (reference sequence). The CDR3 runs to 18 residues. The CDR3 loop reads CASSMWQEEERGANVLTF. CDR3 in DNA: TGTGCCAGTAGTATGTGGCAGGAGGAGGAGAGAGGGGCCAACGTCCTGACTTTC.

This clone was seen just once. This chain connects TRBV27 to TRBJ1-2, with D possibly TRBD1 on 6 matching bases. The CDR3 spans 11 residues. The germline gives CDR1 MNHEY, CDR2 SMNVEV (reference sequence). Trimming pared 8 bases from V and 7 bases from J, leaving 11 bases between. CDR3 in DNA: TGTGCCAGCGGCGACAGGTTTGGCTACACCTTC. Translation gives CASGDRFGYTF.